Listed below are T cell receptor beta chains from one sample, sequenced in a study of T cells in Graves' hyperthyroidism and ophthalmopathy. TCRdb independently ran MiXCR on the multiplex PCR reads; one entry per CDR3 protein. The table includes about 600,000 distinct CDR3 sequences, around 13% detected once. Material for sequencing was blood. These receptors all come from a woman aged 45 to 65 with Graves' ophthalmopathy. CDR3s leave out the opening cysteine and the closing phenylalanine or tryptophan. Each record gives: clone size, J gene, V gene, CDR3 length, CDR3 protein. Not every row has a clone size; where given, it reads once, few, many or a size class.

many,TRBJ1-2,TRBV11-2,14,ASSLGLEGAWYGYT
many,TRBJ1-1,TRBV7-8,12,ASSQNTGDTEAF
few,TRBJ1-2,TRBV12-3/TRBV12-4,10,ASSLLGKGYT
many,TRBJ1-1,TRBV29-1,11,SVGKGLSTEAF
.,TRBJ2-1,TRBV7-6,15,ASSLAWWEALGNEQF
few,TRBJ1-2,TRBV28,12,ASNPPDRGYGYT
many,TRBJ2-1,TRBV30,16,AWSGQGSASGLYNEQF
.,TRBJ2-5,TRBV10-3,12,AISESKSQETQY
many,TRBJ1-2,TRBV3-1,13,ASSQPHPSTYGYT
.,TRBJ2-1,TRBV13,13,ASSSDRDTYNEQF
.,TRBJ2-5,TRBV6-2/TRBV6-3,13,ASTPSGGMVEAQY
.,TRBJ1-5,TRBV27,13,ASSVQGGLNWPQH
many,TRBJ2-5,TRBV7-2,13,ASSLGQGYQETQY
.,TRBJ2-5,TRBV19,10,ASSGPIETQY
.,TRBJ1-5,TRBV4-1,13,ASSQGGMTNQPQH
.,TRBJ1-1,TRBV7-2,11,ASSPDWNTEAF
.,TRBJ2-5,TRBV6-2/TRBV6-3,15,ASSYPPGTGVEETQY
.,TRBJ2-3,TRBV19,13,ASIFRVPSTDTQY